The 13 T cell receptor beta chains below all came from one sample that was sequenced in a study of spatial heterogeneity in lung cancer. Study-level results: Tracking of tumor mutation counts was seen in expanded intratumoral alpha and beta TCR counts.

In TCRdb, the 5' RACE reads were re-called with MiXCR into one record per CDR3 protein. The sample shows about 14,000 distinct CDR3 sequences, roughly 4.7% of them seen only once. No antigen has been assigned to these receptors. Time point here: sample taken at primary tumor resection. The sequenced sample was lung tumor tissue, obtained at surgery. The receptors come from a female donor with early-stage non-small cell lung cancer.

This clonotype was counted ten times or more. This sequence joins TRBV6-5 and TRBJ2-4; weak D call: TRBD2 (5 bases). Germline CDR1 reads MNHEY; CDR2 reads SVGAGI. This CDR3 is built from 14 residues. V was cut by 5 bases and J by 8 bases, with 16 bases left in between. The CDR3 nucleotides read TGTGCCAGCAGTCCACAAAATACCGGGGACATTCAGTACTTC. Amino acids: CASSPQNTGDIQYF.

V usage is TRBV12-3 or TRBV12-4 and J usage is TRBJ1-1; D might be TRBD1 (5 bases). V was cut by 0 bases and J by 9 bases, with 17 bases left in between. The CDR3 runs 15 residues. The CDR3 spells CASSLAGTPVEKAFF. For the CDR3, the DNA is TGTGCCAGCAGTTTAGCCGGGACCCCGGTGGAGAAAGCTTTCTTT.

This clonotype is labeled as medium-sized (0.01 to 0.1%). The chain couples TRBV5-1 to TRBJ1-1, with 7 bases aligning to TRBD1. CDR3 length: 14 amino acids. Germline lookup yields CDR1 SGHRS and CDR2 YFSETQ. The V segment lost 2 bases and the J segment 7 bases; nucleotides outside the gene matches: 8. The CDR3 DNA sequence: TGCGCCAGCAGCTTTGTTGCAGGGGGAGTTGAAGCTTTCTTT. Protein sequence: CASSFVAGGVEAFF.

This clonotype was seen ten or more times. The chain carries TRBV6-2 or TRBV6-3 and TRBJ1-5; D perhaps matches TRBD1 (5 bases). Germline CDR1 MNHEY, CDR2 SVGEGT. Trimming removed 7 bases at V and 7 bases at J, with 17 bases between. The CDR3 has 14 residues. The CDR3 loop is CASNQPRWGQPQHF. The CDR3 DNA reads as TGTGCCAGCAACCAACCCAGGTGGGGCCAGCCCCAGCATTTT.

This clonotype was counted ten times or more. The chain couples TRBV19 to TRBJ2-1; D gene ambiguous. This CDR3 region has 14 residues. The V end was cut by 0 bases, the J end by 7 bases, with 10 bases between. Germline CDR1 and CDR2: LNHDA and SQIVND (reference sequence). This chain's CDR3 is CASSIEGMRNEQFF. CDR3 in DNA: TGTGCCAGTAGTATAGAAGGAATGAGGAATGAGCAGTTCTTC. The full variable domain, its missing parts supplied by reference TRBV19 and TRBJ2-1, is DGGITQSPKYLFRKEGQNVTLSCEQNLNHDAMYWYRQDPGQGLRLIYYSQIVNDFQKGDIAEGYSVSREKKESFPLTVTSAQKNPTAFYLCASSIEGMRNEQFFGPGTRLTVL.

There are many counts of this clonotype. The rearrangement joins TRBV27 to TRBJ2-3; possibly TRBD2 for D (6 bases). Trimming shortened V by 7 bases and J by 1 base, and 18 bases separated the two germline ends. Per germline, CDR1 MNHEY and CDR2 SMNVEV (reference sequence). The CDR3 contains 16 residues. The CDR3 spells CASKGIAGRRTDTQYF. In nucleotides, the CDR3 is TGTGCCAGCAAGGGGATCGCGGGGCGGCGCACAGATACGCAGTATTTT.

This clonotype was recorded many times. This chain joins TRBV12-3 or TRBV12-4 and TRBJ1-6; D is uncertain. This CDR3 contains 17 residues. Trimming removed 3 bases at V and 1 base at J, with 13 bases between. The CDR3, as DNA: TGTGCCAGCAGTTTCCGGCGAGATCGGTCCTATAATTCACCCCTCCACTTT. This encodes CASSFRRDRSYNSPLHF.

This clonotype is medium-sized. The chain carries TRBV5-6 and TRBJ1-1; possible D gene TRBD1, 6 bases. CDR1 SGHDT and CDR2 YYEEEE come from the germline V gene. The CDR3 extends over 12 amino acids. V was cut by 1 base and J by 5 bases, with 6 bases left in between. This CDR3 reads CASSLRGTEAFF. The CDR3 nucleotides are TGTGCCAGCAGCTTGAGGGGGACTGAAGCTTTCTTT.

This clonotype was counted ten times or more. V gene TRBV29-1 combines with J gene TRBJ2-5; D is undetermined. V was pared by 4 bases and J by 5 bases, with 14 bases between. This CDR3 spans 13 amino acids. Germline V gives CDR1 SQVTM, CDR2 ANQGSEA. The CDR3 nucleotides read TGCAGCGTTGGGTGGGGTGGCACGGAGACCCAGTACTTC. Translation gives CSVGWGGTETQYF. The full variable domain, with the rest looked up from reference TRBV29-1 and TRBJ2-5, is SAVISQKPSRDICQRGTSLTIQCQVDSQVTMMFWYRQQPGQSLTLIATANQGSEATYESGFVIDKFPISRPNLTFSTLTVSNMSPEDSSIYLCSVGWGGTETQYFGPGTRLLVL.

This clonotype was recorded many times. CDR3 DNA: TGTGCCATCAGTCCAGGACAGGGGTTCGACGAGCAGTACTTC. Its translation is CAISPGQGFDEQYF. This chain joins TRBV10-3 and TRBJ2-7, with 9 bases lining up with TRBD1. V shed 5 bases and J 5 bases; nucleotides not matched to a gene: 7. Germline CDR1 is ENHRY and CDR2 is SYGVKD. This CDR3 contains 14 residues.

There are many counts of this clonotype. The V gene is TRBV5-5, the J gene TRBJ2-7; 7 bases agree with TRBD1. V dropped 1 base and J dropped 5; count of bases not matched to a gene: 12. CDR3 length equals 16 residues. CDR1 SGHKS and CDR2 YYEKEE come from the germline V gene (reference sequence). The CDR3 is CASSLKFSGQVNEQYF. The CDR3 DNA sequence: TGTGCCAGCAGCTTGAAGTTTAGTGGACAGGTGAACGAGCAGTACTTC.

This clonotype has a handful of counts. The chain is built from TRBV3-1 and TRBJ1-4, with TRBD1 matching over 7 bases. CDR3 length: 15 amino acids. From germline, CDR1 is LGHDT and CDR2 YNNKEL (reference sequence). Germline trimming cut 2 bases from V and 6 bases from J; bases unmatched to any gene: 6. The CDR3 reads CASSQSGGYDEKLFF. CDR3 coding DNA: TGTGCCAGCAGCCAATCAGGGGGATACGATGAAAAACTGTTTTTT.

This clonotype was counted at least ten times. CDR3 nucleotide sequence: TGTGCCAGTAGTCGTAGCGGGGGGACCGGGGAGCTGTTTTTT. Translation gives CASSRSGGTGELFF. The chain is built from TRBV19 and TRBJ2-2; 10 bases align to TRBD2. V lost 5 bases, J lost 5 bases, and 2 bases stayed unmatched. Germline V gene lookup returns CDR1 LNHDA and CDR2 SQIVND (reference sequence). CDR3 length: 14 residues.